The present entry profiles one T cell receptor (beta chain) with its context. Its antigen is undetermined. TCRdb keeps only in-frame clones here, not all; method: immunoSEQ multiplex PCR. In the table there are 44,000 or so clones, around 74% of which are singletons. This sample was taken from a study of OX40 agonist ivuxolimab in advanced cancers. Overall study: Under the entry rules, prior anti-PD-1, anti-PD-L1 or anti-CTLA-4 therapy was allowed, and around 40% had some. Study-level findings and limits: Mean expanded clone counts were higher in CD8+ than CD4+ T cells.

This receptor was obtained from an adult with an advanced solid tumor such as melanoma, head and neck, liver or kidney cancer. Sequences were derived from CD4+ or CD8+ T cells sorted from blood, sampled in a trial of the OX40 agonist ivuxolimab.

CDR3 region: CASTARSSTDTQYF. The CDR3 DNA is TGTGCCAGCACCGCTAGGTCTAGCACAGATACGCAGTATTTT. This sequence joins TRBV6-5 and TRBJ2-3; D is undetermined. Looked up from germline, CDR1 is MNHEY and CDR2 is SVGAGI. V was shortened by 7 bases and J by 0 bases, with 11 bases between the two germline ends. This CDR3 spans 14 amino acids.